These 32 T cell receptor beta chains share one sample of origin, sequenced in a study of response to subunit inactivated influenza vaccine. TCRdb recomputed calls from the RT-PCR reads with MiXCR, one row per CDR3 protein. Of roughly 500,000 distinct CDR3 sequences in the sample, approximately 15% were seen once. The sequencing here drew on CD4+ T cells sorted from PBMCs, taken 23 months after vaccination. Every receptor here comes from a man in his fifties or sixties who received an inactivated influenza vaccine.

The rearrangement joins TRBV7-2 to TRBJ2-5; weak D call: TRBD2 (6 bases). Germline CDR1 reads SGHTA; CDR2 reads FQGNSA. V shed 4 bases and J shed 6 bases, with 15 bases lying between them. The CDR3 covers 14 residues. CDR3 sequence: CASSYTGTVKTQYF. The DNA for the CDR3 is TGTGCCAGCAGCTACACCGGGACTGTTAAGACCCAGTACTTC.

CDR3 coding DNA: TGCAGTGCTAGAGGGGCTAGCACAGATACGCAGTATTTT. Translating it yields CSARGASTDTQYF. This sequence joins TRBV20-1 and TRBJ2-3; D unresolved. The V end lost 1 base, the J end lost 0 bases, and 5 bases lay between the germline ends. Per germline, CDR1 DFQATT and CDR2 SNEGSKA (reference sequence). This CDR3 is 13 amino acids long.

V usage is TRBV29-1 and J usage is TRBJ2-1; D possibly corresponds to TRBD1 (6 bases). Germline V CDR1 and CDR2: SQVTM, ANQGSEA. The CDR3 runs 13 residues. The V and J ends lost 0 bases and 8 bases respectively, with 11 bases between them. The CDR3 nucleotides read TGCAGCGTTGAAGAAGGGGGTCGGTATGAGCAGTTCTTC. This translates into CSVEEGGRYEQFF.

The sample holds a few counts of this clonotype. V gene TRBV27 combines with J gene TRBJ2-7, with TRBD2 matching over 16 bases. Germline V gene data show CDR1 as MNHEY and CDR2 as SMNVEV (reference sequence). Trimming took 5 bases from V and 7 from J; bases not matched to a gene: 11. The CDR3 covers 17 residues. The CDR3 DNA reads TGTGCCAGCAGTCCTCTCCGACCGGGACTAGCGGGAGGGGAGCAGTACTTC. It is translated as CASSPLRPGLAGGEQYF.

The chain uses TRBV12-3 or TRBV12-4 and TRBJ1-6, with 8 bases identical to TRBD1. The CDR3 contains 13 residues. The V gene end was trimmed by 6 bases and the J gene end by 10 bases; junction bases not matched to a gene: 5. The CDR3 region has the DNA TGTGCCAGCAGCGGACAGGGTCTCTCACCCCTCCACTTT. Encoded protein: CASSGQGLSPLHF.

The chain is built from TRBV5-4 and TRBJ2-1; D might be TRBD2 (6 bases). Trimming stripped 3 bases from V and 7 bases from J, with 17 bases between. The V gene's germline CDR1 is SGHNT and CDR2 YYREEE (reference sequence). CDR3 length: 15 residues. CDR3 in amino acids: CASSWMAGSGNEQFF. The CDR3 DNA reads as TGTGCCAGCAGCTGGATGGCGGGAAGTGGAAATGAGCAGTTCTTC. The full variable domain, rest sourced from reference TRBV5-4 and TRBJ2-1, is ETGVTQSPTHLIKTRGQQVTLRCSSQSGHNTVSWYQQALGQGPQFIFQYYREEENGRGNFPPRFSGLQFPNYSSELNVNALELDDSALYLCASSWMAGSGNEQFFGPGTRLTVL.

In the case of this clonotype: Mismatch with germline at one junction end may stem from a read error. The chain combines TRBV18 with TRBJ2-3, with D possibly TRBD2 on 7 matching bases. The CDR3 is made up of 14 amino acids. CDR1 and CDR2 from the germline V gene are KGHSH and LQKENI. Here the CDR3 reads CASSRGPYTHTQYF. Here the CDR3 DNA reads TGTGCCAGCTCGCGGGGGCCTTACACACATACGCAGTATTTT.

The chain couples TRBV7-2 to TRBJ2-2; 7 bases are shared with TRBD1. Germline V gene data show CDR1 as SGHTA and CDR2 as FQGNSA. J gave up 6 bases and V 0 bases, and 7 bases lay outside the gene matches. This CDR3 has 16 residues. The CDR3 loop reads CASSLAAGGSPGELFF. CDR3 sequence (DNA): TGTGCCAGCAGCTTAGCTGCAGGGGGTTCGCCCGGGGAGCTGTTTTTT.

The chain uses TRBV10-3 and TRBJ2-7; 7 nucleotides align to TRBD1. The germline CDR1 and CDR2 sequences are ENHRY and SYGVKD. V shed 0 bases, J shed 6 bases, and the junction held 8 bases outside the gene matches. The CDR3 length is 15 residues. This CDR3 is CAISESFGQASEQYF. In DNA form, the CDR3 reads TGTGCCATCAGTGAGTCCTTTGGACAGGCCAGCGAGCAGTACTTC.

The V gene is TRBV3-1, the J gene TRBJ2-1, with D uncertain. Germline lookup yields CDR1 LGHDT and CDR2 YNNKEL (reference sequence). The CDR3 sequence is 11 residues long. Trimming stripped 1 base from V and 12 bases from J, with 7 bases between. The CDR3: CASSQGVMQFF. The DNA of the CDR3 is TGTGCCAGCAGCCAAGGGGTTATGCAGTTCTTC.

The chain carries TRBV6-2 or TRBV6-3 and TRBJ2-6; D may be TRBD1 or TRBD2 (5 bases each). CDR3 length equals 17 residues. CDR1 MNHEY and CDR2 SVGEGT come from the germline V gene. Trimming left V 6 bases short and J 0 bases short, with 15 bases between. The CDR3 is CASRRLGRTSGANVLTF. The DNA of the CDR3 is TGTGCCAGCAGACGCCTGGGACGGACCTCTGGGGCCAACGTCCTGACTTTC.

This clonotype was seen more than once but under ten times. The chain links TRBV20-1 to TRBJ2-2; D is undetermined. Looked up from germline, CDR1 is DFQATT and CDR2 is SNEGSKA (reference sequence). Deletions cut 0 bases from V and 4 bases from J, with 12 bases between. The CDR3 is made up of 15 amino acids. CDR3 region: CSARDSSTVTGELFF. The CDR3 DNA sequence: TGCAGTGCTAGAGATTCAAGTACGGTCACCGGGGAGCTGTTTTTT.

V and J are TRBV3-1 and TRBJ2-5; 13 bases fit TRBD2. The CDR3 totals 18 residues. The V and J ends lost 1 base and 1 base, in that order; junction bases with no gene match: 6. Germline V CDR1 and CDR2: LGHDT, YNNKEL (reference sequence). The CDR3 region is CASSQGCGTSGTQETQYF. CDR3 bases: TGTGCCAGCAGCCAAGGGTGCGGGACTAGCGGGACCCAAGAGACCCAGTACTTC.

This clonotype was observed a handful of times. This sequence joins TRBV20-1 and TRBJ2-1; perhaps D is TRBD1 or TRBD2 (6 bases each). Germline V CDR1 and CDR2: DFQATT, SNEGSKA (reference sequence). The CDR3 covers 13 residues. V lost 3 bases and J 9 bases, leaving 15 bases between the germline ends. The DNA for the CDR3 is TGCAGTGCTAGGGTCGGGGGCCGCGGTGAGCAGTTCTTC. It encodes CSARVGGRGEQFF.

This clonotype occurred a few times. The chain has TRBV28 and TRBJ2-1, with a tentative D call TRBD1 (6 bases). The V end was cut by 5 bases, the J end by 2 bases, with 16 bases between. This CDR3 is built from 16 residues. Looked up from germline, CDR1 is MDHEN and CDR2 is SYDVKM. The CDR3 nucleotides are TGTGCCAGCAGTCATGGACAGACCTTGACCTACAATGAGCAGTTCTTC. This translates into CASSHGQTLTYNEQFF.

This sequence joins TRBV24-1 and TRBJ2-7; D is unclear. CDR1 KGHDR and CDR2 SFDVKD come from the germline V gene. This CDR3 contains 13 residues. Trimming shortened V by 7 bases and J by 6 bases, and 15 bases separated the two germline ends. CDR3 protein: CATSVPGEGEQYF. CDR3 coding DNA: TGTGCCACCAGCGTCCCTGGGGAAGGCGAGCAGTACTTC.

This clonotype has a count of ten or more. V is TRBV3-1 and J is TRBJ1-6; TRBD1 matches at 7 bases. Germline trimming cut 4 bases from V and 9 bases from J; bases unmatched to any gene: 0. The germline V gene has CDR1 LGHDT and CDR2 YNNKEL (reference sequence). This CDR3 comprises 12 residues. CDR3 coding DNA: TGTGCCAGCAGCCGACAGGGTTCACCCCTCCACTTT. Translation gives CASSRQGSPLHF.

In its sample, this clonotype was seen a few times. The CDR3 bases are TGTGCCAGCAGCTTAGGAGCGGGAGAGGGTAATGAGCAGTTCTTC. As protein: CASSLGAGEGNEQFF. This chain links TRBV7-9 with TRBJ2-1; 8 bases match TRBD2. Trimming took 1 base from V and 7 from J; bases not matched to a gene: 6. The CDR3 runs to 15 residues. Per the germline V gene, CDR1 is SEHNR and CDR2 is FQNEAQ (reference sequence).

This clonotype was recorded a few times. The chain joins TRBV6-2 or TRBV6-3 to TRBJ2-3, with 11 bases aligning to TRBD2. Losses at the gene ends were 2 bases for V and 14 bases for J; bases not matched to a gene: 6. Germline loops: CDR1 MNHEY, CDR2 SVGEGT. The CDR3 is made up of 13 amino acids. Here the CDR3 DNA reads TGTGCCAGCAGTTACCGTCTAGCGGGGGGTGCGTATTTT. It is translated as CASSYRLAGGAYF.

This chain's CDR3 is CASSALRADHEQFF. The CDR3 DNA sequence: TGTGCCAGCAGCGCACTCCGGGCCGACCATGAGCAGTTCTTC. This sequence joins TRBV9 and TRBJ2-1; D not resolved. The CDR3 is made up of 14 amino acids. Per germline, CDR1 SGDLS and CDR2 YYNGEE. Trimming cost V 3 bases and J 8 bases, with 15 bases left between them.

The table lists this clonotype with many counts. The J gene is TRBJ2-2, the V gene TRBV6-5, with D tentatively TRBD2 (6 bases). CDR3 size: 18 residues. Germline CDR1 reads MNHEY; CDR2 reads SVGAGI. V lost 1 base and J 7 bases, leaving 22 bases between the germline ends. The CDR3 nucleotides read TGTGCCAGCAGTTACTTTCGCGGACGACGGGGGACGGGCGGGGAGCTGTTTTTT. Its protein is CASSYFRGRRGTGGELFF.

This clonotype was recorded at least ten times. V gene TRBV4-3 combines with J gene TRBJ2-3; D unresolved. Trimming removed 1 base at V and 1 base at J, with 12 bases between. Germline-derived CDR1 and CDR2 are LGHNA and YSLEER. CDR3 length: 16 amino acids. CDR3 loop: CASSQGQLMGTDTQYF. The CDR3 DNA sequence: TGCGCCAGCAGCCAAGGTCAGCTTATGGGCACAGATACGCAGTATTTT.

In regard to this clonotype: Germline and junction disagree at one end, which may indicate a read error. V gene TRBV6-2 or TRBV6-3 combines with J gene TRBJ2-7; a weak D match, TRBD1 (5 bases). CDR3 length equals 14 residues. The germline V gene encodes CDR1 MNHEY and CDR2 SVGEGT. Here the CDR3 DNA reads TGTGCCAGCAGACAGGTCGGAATCCTCCACGAGCAGCACTTC. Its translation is CASRQVGILHEQHF.

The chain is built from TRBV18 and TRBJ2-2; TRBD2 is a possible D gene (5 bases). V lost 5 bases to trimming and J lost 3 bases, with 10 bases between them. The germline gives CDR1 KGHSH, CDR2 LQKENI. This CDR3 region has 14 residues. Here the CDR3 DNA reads TGTGCCAGCTCATCTACGAGGGACACCGGGGAGCTGTTTTTT. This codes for CASSSTRDTGELFF.

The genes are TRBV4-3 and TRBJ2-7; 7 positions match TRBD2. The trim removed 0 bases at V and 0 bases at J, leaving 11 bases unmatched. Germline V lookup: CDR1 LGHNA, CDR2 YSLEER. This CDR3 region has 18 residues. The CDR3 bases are TGCGCCAGCAGCCAAGAAAGAACCGATGCTAGCGGCTCCTACGAGCAGTACTTC. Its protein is CASSQERTDASGSYEQYF.

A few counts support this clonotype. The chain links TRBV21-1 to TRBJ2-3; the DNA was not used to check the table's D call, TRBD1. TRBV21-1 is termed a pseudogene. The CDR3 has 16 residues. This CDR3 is CASSKGGRGGTDTQYF. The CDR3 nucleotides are TGTGCCAGCAGCAAAGGAGGCAGGGGGGGCACAGATACGCAGTATTTT.

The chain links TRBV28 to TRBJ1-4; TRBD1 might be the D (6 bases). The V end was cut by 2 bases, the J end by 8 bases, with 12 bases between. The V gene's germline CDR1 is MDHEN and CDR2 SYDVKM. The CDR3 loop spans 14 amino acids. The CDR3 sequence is CASSLQGKWEKLFF. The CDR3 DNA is TGTGCCAGCAGTTTACAGGGGAAATGGGAAAAACTGTTTTTT.

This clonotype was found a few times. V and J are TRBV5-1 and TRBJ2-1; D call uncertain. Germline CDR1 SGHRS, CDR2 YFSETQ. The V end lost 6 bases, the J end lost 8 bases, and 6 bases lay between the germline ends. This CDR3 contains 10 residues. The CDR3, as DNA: TGCGCCAGCACTGGCCATGAGCAGTTCTTC. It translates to CASTGHEQFF.

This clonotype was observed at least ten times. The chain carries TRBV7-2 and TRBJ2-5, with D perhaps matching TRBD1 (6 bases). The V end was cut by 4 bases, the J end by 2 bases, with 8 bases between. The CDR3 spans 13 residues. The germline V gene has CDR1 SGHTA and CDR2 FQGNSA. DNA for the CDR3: TGTGCCAGCAGCTCGGACAGACAAGAGACCCAGTACTTC. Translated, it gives CASSSDRQETQYF.

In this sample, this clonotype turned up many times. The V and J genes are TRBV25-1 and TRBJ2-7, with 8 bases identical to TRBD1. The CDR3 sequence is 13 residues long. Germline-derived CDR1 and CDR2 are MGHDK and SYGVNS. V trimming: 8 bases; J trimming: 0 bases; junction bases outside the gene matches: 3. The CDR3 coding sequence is TGTGCCAGCCGGGGACAGGCCTCCTACGAGCAGTACTTC. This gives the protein CASRGQASYEQYF.

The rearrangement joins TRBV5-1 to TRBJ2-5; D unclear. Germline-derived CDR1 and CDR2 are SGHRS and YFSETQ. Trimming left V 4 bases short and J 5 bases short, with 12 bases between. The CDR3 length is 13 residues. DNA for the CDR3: TGCGCCAGCAGCCCGGTGGGGAAGGAGACCCAGTACTTC. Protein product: CASSPVGKETQYF.

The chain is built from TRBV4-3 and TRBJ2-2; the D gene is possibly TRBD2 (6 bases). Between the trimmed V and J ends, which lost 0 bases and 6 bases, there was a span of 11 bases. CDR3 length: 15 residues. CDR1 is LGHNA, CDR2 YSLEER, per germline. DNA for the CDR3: TGCGCCAGCAGCCAAGATGGAGGGGAGGCCGGGGAGCTGTTTTTT. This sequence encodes CASSQDGGEAGELFF.